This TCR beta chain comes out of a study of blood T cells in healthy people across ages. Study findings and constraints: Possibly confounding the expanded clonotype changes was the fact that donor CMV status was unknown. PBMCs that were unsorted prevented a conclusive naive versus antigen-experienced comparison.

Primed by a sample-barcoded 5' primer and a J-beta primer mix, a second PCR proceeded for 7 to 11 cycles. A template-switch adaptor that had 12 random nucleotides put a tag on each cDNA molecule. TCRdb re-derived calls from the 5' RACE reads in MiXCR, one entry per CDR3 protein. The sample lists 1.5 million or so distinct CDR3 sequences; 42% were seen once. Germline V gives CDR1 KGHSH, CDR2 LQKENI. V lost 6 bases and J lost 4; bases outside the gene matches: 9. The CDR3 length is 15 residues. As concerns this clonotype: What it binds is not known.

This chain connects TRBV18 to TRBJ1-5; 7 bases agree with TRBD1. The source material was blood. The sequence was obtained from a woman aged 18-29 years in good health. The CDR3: CASSLGQVGNQPQHF. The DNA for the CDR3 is TGTGCCAGCTCCCTAGGACAGGTGGGAAATCAGCCCCAGCATTTT.